These 23 T cell receptor beta chains came from one sample sequenced in a study of blood T cell repertoires in COVID-19. Generated by immunoSEQ multiplex PCR, the TCRdb table keeps only in-frame clones and is missing some. The table has 200,000 to 250,000 clones, 84% seen once. Sequenced: peripheral blood. These receptors were taken from a middle-aged man with active or convalescent COVID-19.

The chain recombines TRBV19 with TRBJ1-2; 7 bases match TRBD1. With 5 bases clipped from V and 4 bases from J, the junction kept 10 bases outside the gene matches. The germline CDR1 and CDR2 sequences are LNHDA and SQIVND (reference sequence). CDR3 length equals 15 residues. CDR3 protein: CASSPNDRAPYGYTF. The CDR3 bases are TGTGCCAGTAGTCCTAACGACAGGGCCCCCTATGGCTACACCTTC.

The chain recombines TRBV7-3 with TRBJ2-3, with D perhaps matching TRBD1 (6 bases). Germline CDR1 and CDR2: SGHTA and FQGTGA. There are 17 residues in the CDR3. Deletions cut 1 base from V and 5 bases from J, with 19 bases between. In nucleotides, the CDR3 is TGTGCCAGCAGCTTAAGGGCTACACAGGGTTTGGGAGATACGCAGTATTTT. Translation: CASSLRATQGLGDTQYF.

The chain joins TRBV18 to TRBJ1-4; TRBD1 aligns across 10 bases. The CDR3 totals 15 residues. CDR1 is KGHSH, CDR2 LQKENI, per germline. Trimming removed 4 bases from V and 8 bases from J; junction bases left unmatched: 7. This CDR3 is CASSLRDRGEEKLFF. The CDR3 nucleotides are TGTGCCAGCTCACTCAGGGACAGGGGTGAGGAAAAACTGTTTTTT.

The V call is TRBV29-1, the J call TRBJ2-7; TRBD2 aligns across 9 bases. CDR3 length: 21 amino acids. V shed 3 bases and J 1 base; nucleotides not matched to a gene: 25. Germline-derived CDR1 and CDR2 are SQVTM and ANQGSEA. Here the CDR3 reads CSVDLPGGTSGRKKGSYEQYF. In DNA form, the CDR3 reads TGCAGCGTTGATTTACCGGGGGGAACTAGCGGGCGTAAGAAGGGGTCCTACGAGCAGTACTTC.

This sequence joins TRBV5-3 and TRBJ2-7; D may be TRBD1 (6 bases). TRBV5-3 carries the ORF label, with uncertain function. The CDR3 contains 15 residues. Trimming cost V 5 bases and J 0 bases, with 15 bases left between them. CDR3 bases: TGTGCCAGAAGATGTGACCCAGGGGACTCCTACGAGCAGTACGTC. It codes for CARRCDPGDSYEQYV.

The chain is built from TRBV9 and TRBJ2-3, with a possible D match to TRBD1 (5 bases). The germline V and J ends were trimmed by 5 bases and 11 bases, with 18 bases remaining between them. The V gene's germline CDR1 is SGDLS and CDR2 YYNGEE. The CDR3 covers 13 residues. The CDR3 bases are TGTGCCAGCAGTGGGGCCGACAAGATTGAGCAGTATTTT. Its protein product is CASSGADKIEQYF. The full variable domain, in which reference TRBV9 and TRBJ2-3 provide the parts outside the CDR3, is DSGVTQTPKHLITATGQRVTLRCSPRSGDLSVYWYQQSLDQGLQFLIQYYNGEERAKGNILERFSAQQFPDLHSELNLSSLELGDSALYFCASSGADKIEQYFGPGTRLTVL.

The rearrangement uses TRBV11-1 and TRBJ1-1; D remains unclear. The CDR3 totals 14 residues. In germline, CDR1 is SGHAT, CDR2 FQDESV (reference sequence). V lost 5 bases and J lost 3, with 13 bases in between. The CDR3 protein is CASSLLRRDTEAFF. The CDR3 DNA sequence: TGTGCCAGCAGCCTACTACGGAGGGACACTGAAGCTTTCTTT.

The V gene is TRBV5-1, the J gene TRBJ2-7; 8 nucleotides line up with TRBD1. Germline V gene data show CDR1 as SGHRS and CDR2 as YFSETQ. The CDR3 consists of 15 residues. The junction had 6 bases not matched to a gene; V was cut back by 0 bases and J by 4 bases. The CDR3 sequence: CASSLGGQGDYEQYF. The CDR3 DNA is TGCGCCAGCAGCTTGGGTGGACAGGGTGATTACGAGCAGTACTTC.

The chain links TRBV11-2 to TRBJ2-5; TRBD2 matches 11 bases. CDR3 length: 16 residues. Germline assignment: CDR1 SGHAT and CDR2 FQNNGV. V shed 3 bases and J 2 bases; nucleotides not matched to a gene: 5. CDR3 coding DNA: TGTGCCAGCAGCTTGGCGGGACTAGCGGATCAAGAGACCCAGTACTTC. Translated: CASSLAGLADQETQYF.

The table lists this clone with a few counts. This chain links TRBV5-1 with TRBJ1-1, with a weak D call TRBD1 (5 bases). The CDR3 loop spans 13 amino acids. Germline V gene lookup returns CDR1 SGHRS and CDR2 YFSETQ. With 2 bases removed from V and 3 bases from J, the gap between germline ends came to 8 bases. The CDR3 region is CASSFPGDTEAFF. The CDR3 DNA reads TGCGCCAGCAGCTTTCCGGGGGACACTGAAGCTTTCTTT. The variable domain in full, with the rest retrieved from reference TRBV5-1 and TRBJ1-1, is KAGVTQTPRYLIKTRGQQVTLSCSPISGHRSVSWYQQTPGQGLQFLFEYFSETQRNKGNFPGRFSGRQFSNSRSEMNVSTLELGDSALYLCASSFPGDTEAFFGQGTRLTVV.

With regard to this clone: Other DNA variants within this sample encode the same CDR3. The CDR3 nucleotides read TGCGCCAGCAGCTTGGGAGGAGGGTATGGCTACACCTTC. It codes for CASSLGGGYGYTF. J is TRBJ1-2 and V is TRBV5-1, with D uncertain. CDR1 SGHRS and CDR2 YFSETQ come from the germline V gene. With 0 bases removed from V and 5 bases from J, the gap between germline ends came to 8 bases. This CDR3 has 13 amino acids.

This chain links TRBV15 with TRBJ2-1; possibly TRBD1 for D (5 bases). The length of the CDR3 is 19 residues. From germline, CDR1 is LNHNV and CDR2 YYDKDF (reference sequence). Trimming removed 0 bases at V and 8 bases at J, with 26 bases between. CDR3 nucleotides: TGTGCCACCAGCAGAGAAAGGTTGGGGCCAGCAGGGCTTTTGGATGAGCAGTTCTTC. Protein product: CATSRERLGPAGLLDEQFF. The full variable domain, its missing parts supplied by reference TRBV15 and TRBJ2-1, is DAMVIQNPRYQVTQFGKPVTLSCSQTLNHNVMYWYQQKSSQAPKLLFHYYDKDFNNEADTPDNFQSRRPNTSFCFLDIRSPGLGDTAMYLCATSRERLGPAGLLDEQFFGPGTRLTVL.

The sample holds one count of this clone. This chain links TRBV28 with TRBJ1-2; D remains ambiguous. The CDR3 covers 12 residues. Germline V gene data show CDR1 as MDHEN and CDR2 as SYDVKM. Deletions cut 3 bases from V and 4 bases from J, with 6 bases between. The DNA for the CDR3 is TGTGCCAGCAGTTTGGGCTTCTATGGCTACACCTTC. Translated, it gives CASSLGFYGYTF.

This clone appeared a few times. V gene TRBV3-1 (or the pseudogene TRBV3-2) combines with J gene TRBJ1-2, with a tentative D call TRBD1 (6 bases). The CDR3 totals 14 residues. The germline CDR1 and CDR2 sequences are LGHDT and YNNKEL (reference sequence). V was trimmed by 8 bases and J by 4 bases, leaving 17 bases between them. The CDR3 DNA reads TGTGCCAGCCGTCGTACAGGGCCTCTCTATGGCTACACCTTC. It specifies CASRRTGPLYGYTF.

This rearrangement joins TRBV10-3 to TRBJ2-1, with 11 bases matching TRBD2. CDR3 length: 16 residues. V was pared by 0 bases and J by 2 bases, with 0 bases of the junction left unmatched. Per the germline V gene, CDR1 is ENHRY and CDR2 is SYGVKD. The CDR3 DNA sequence: TGTGCCATCAGTGAGTCGGGACTAGCGGCCTACAATGAGCAGTTCTTC. Amino acids: CAISESGLAAYNEQFF.

In DNA form, the CDR3 reads TGTGCCAGCAGCTTGGGTGACACCCCAGGGTATGGCTACACCTTC. Protein product: CASSLGDTPGYGYTF. The V gene is TRBV5-6, the J gene TRBJ1-2, with D perhaps matching TRBD1 (5 bases). The CDR3 has 15 residues. V gave up 0 bases and J gave up 5 bases, with 14 bases separating them. Germline V gene data show CDR1 as SGHDT and CDR2 as YYEEEE.

In its sample, this clone was seen a few times. The chain employs TRBV5-3 and TRBJ2-3; D possibly corresponds to TRBD1 (6 bases). TRBV5-3 is classed as an ORF, of uncertain function. V lost 0 bases, J lost 2 bases, and 10 bases lay in between. The CDR3 is 15 residues long. CDR3 region: CARSLGAGATDTQYF. The CDR3 nucleotides are TGTGCCAGAAGCTTGGGAGCAGGGGCCACAGATACGCAGTATTTT.

The rearrangement joins TRBV10-3 to TRBJ1-2; 7 nucleotides match TRBD1. V dropped 0 bases and J dropped 3; count of bases not matched to a gene: 4. The length of the CDR3 is 15 residues. Germline CDR1 ENHRY, CDR2 SYGVKD. CDR3 DNA sequence: TGTGCCATCAGTGAGTCGGGGGACAGTTACTATGGCTACACCTTC. Amino acid sequence: CAISESGDSYYGYTF.

This clone was detected once. V is TRBV5-8 and J is TRBJ2-7, with D possibly matching TRBD1 (6 bases). With 7 bases removed from V and 2 bases from J, the gap between germline ends came to 10 bases. The germline V gene encodes CDR1 SGHTS and CDR2 YDEGEE. The CDR3 has 12 amino acids. The DNA of the CDR3 is TGTGCCAGCCATGGACAGACCTACGAGCAGTACTTC. It translates to CASHGQTYEQYF.

This chain uses TRBV6-6 with TRBJ2-7; 7 bases fit TRBD2. Per germline, CDR1 MNHNY and CDR2 SVGAGI (reference sequence). The CDR3 covers 14 residues. After removal of 7 bases from V and 3 bases from J, the junction contained 9 bases not matched to a gene. The CDR3 DNA sequence: TGTGCCAGCATTATCGAACGGGGGGTCTACGAGCAGTACGTC. Its translation is CASIIERGVYEQYV.

This clone has only one observation. The chain combines TRBV28 with TRBJ2-3; 7 bases fit TRBD2. Germline lookup yields CDR1 MDHEN and CDR2 SYDVKM. Trimming at V came to 4 bases and at J to 1 base, leaving 8 bases not matched to a gene. The CDR3 contains 16 residues. This CDR3 reads CASSSLAAPGTDTQYF. The DNA for the CDR3 is TGTGCCAGCAGTTCTCTAGCGGCACCGGGCACAGATACGCAGTATTTT. Looking up the rest from reference TRBV28 and TRBJ2-3 gives the full variable domain: DVKVTQSSRYLVKRTGEKVFLECVQDMDHENMFWYRQDPGLGLRLIYFSYDVKMKEKGDIPEGYSVSREKKERFSLILESASTNQTSMYLCASSSLAAPGTDTQYFGPGTRLTVL.

This rearrangement joins TRBV28 to TRBJ1-6; a weak D match, TRBD1 (5 bases). The germline V and J ends were trimmed by 5 bases and 15 bases, with 14 bases remaining between them. CDR3 size: 12 residues. The V gene's germline CDR1 is MDHEN and CDR2 SYDVKM. The CDR3 region has the DNA TGTGCCAGCAGTACCCCGACAGAGATCCTCCACTTT. Translated: CASSTPTEILHF.

The rearrangement joins TRBV19 to TRBJ2-1; the match to TRBD2 covers 9 bases. The CDR3 length is 18 residues. The trim removed 6 bases at V and 2 bases at J, leaving 14 bases unmatched. CDR1 LNHDA and CDR2 SQIVND come from the germline V gene (reference sequence). The CDR3 bases are TGTGCCAGTAGAGGCCTGGCGGGGGGGCAGGTGCCCTACAATGAGCAGTTCTTC. This gives the protein CASRGLAGGQVPYNEQFF.